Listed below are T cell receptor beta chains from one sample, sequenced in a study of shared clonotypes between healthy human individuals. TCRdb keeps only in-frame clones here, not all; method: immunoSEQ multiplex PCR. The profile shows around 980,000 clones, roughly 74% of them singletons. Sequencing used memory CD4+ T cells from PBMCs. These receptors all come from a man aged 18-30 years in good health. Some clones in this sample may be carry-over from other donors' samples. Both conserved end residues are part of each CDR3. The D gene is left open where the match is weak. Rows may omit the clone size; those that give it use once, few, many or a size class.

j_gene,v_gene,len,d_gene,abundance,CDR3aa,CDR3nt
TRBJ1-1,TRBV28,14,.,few,CASYRSGQNTEAFF,TGTGCCAGCTATCGGAGTGGTCAGAACACTGAAGCTTTCTTT
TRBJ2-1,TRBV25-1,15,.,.,CASSGNRLSYNEQFF,TGTGCCAGCAGTGGGAACAGGTTATCCTACAATGAGCAGTTCTTC
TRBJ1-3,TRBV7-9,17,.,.,CASTQLGGTMSGNTIYF,TGTGCCAGCACCCAACTCGGGGGCACGATGTCTGGAAACACCATATATTTT
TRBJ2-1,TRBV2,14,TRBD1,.,CARRRGQGAGEQFF,TGTGCCAGGAGGAGGGGACAGGGGGCCGGTGAGCAGTTCTTC
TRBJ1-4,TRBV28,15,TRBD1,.,CASSITDRDHEKLFF,TGTGCCAGCAGTATAACAGACAGGGACCATGAAAAACTGTTTTTT
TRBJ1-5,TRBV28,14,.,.,CASRIGTGHQPQHF,TGTGCCAGCAGGATCGGGACGGGCCATCAGCCCCAGCATTTT
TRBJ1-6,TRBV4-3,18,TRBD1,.,CASSQDVPGQYYNSPLHF,TGCGCCAGCAGCCAAGACGTCCCGGGACAGTACTATAATTCACCCCTCCACTTT
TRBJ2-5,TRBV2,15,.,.,CASKSRGGQQETQYF,TGTGCCTCAAAAAGTAGGGGGGGCCAACAAGAGACCCAGTACTTC
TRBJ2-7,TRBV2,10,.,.,CASSYREQYF,TGTGCCAGCAGTTACCGGGAGCAGTACTTC
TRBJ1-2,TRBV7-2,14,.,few,CASSGKRGAYGYTF,TGTGCCAGCAGCGGCAAAAGAGGGGCCTATGGCTACACCTTC
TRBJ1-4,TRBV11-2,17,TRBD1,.,CASSLKTGGLANEKLFF,TGTGCCAGCAGCTTAAAGACAGGGGGCTTAGCTAATGAAAAACTGTTTTTT
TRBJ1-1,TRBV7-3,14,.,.,CASSLSSGSTEAFF,TGTGCCAGCAGCTTATCCTCAGGTTCCACTGAAGCTTTCTTT
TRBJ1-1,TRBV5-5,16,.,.,CASSLGVQVLGTEAFF,TGTGCCAGCAGCTTGGGAGTCCAGGTGCTGGGCACTGAAGCTTTCTTT
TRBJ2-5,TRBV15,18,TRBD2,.,CATSSSSGLAGVQETQYF,TGTGCCACCAGCAGTAGCTCGGGACTAGCGGGAGTCCAAGAGACCCAGTACTTC
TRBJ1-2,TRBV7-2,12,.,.,CASSSLDLGNTF,TGTGCCAGCAGCTCGCTCGACCTAGGGAACACCTTC
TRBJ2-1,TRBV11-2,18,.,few,CASSLLSLRAPHKDEQFF,TGTGCCAGCAGCTTACTAAGTTTGAGAGCGCCGCATAAGGATGAGCAGTTCTTC
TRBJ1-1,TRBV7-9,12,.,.,CASSSRDPEAFF,TGTGCCAGCAGCTCCCGGGACCCTGAAGCTTTCTTT
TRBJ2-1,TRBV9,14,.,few,CASSALTSYNEQFF,TGTGCCAGCAGCGCCCTAACTAGTTACAATGAGCAGTTCTTC
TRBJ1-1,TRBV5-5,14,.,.,CASSLVSINTEAFF,TGTGCCAGCAGCTTGGTGTCGATAAACACTGAAGCTTTCTTT
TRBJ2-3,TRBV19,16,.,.,CASREGPSFSTDTQYF,TGTGCCAGTAGAGAGGGGCCCTCTTTTAGCACAGATACGCAGTATTTT
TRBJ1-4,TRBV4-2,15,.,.,CASSTAGTWGEKLFF,TGTGCCAGCAGCACAGCCGGGACCTGGGGTGAAAAACTGTTTTTT
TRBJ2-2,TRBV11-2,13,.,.,CASSLAYTGELFF,TGTGCCAGCAGCTTGGCTTACACCGGGGAGCTGTTTTTT
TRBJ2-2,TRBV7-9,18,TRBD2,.,CASSPGFRGGIVTGELFF,TGTGCCAGCAGCCCGGGATTTAGGGGAGGGATTGTCACCGGGGAGCTGTTTTTT
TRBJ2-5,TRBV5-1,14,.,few,CASSWRSGAETQYF,TGCGCCAGCAGCTGGCGGTCGGGCGCGGAGACCCAGTACTTC
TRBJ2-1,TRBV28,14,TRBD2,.,CASRAGGPPNEQFF,TGTGCCAGCAGAGCGGGAGGGCCGCCCAATGAGCAGTTCTTC
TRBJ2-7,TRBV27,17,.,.,CASSPNVGNYRVYEQYF,TGTGCCAGCAGCCCTAATGTGGGGAACTATCGGGTATACGAGCAGTACTTC
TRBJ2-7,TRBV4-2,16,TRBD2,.,CASSQDPGLATHEQYF,TGTGCCAGCAGCCAAGATCCCGGACTAGCAACCCACGAGCAGTACTTC
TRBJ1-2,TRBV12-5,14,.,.,CASVIRGGGYGYTF,TGTGCTAGTGTCATCAGGGGCGGTGGCTATGGCTACACCTTC
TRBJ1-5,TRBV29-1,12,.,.,CSAGGSNQPQHF,TGCAGCGCTGGAGGTAGCAATCAGCCCCAGCATTTT
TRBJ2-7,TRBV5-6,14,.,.,CASSRWTRGYEQYF,TGTGCCAGCAGCCGTTGGACCCGCGGCTACGAGCAGTACTTC
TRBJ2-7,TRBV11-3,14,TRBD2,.,CASSPTSGANEQYF,TGTGCCAGCAGCCCAACTAGCGGGGCCAACGAGCAGTACTTC
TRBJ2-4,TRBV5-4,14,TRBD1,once,CASSFGQGGNIQYF,TGTGCCAGCAGCTTTGGACAGGGGGGAAACATTCAGTACTTC
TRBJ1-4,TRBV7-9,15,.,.,CASSPQGGTNEKLFF,TGTGCCAGCAGCCCTCAGGGAGGAACTAATGAAAAACTGTTTTTT
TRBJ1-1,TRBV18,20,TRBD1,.,CASSPRQTGTGVGMNTEAFF,TGTGCCAGCTCACCCCGACAAACCGGGACAGGGGTTGGGATGAACACTGAAGCTTTCTTT
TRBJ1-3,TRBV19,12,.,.,CASRASGNTIYF,TGTGCCAGCCGGGCCTCTGGAAACACCATATATTTT
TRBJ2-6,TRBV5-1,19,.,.,CASRGGGLPTNSGANVLTF,TGCGCCAGCAGAGGAGGGGGGCTCCCAACCAACTCTGGGGCCAACGTCCTGACTTTC
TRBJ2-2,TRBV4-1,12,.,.,CASSQIPGELFF,TGCGCCAGCAGCCAAATCCCCGGGGAGCTGTTTTTT
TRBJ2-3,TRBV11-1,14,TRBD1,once,CASDKGQHTDTQYF,TGTGCCAGCGATAAGGGACAGCACACAGATACGCAGTATTTT
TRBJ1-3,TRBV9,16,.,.,CASSGHGTAGGNTIYF,TGTGCCAGCAGCGGTCACGGGACGGCGGGCGGAAACACCATATATTTT
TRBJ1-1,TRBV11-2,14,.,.,CASSPQLGNTEAFF,TGTGCCAGCAGCCCCCAATTGGGTAACACTGAAGCTTTCTTT
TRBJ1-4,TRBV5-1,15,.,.,CASSLAGGSGEKLFF,TGCGCCAGCAGCTTGGCCGGGGGGTCCGGAGAAAAACTGTTTTTT
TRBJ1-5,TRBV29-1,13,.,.,CSFRGSEGQPQHF,TGCAGCTTCCGGGGTTCTGAGGGTCAGCCCCAGCATTTT
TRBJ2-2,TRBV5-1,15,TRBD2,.,CASSPGLARTGELFF,TGCGCCAGCAGCCCGGGACTAGCGAGGACCGGGGAGCTGTTTTTT
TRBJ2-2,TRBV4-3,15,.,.,CASSQDLGGTGELFF,TGCGCCAGCAGCCAAGATCTTGGCGGCACCGGGGAGCTGTTTTTT
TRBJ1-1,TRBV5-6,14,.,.,CASSPRVMNTEAFF,TGTGCCAGCAGCCCCAGGGTTATGAACACTGAAGCTTTCTTT
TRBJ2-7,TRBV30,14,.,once,CAWSKGKLSYEQYF,TGTGCCTGGAGCAAAGGTAAACTCTCCTACGAGCAGTACTTC